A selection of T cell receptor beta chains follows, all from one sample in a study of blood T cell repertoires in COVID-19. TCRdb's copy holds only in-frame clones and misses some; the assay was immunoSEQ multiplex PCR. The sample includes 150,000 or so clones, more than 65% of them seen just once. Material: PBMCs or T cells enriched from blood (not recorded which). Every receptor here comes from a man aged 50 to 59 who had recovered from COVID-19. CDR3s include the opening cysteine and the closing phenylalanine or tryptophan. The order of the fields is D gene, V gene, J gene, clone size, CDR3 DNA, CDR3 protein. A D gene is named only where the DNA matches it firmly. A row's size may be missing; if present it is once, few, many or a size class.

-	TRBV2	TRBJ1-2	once	TGTGCCAGCAGTGATCTGGGGGGAGGTGGCTACACCTTC	CASSDLGGGGYTF
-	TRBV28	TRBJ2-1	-	TGTGCCAGCAGTTTATCGGGACTCATCAATGAGCAGTTCTTC	CASSLSGLINEQFF
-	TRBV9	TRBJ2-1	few	TGTGCCAGCAGCGCCTTTCAGGGCCATGAGCAGTTCTTC	CASSAFQGHEQFF
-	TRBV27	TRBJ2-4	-	TGTGCCAGCAGTTCGGACTGGACCAACGGAATTCAGTACTTC	CASSSDWTNGIQYF
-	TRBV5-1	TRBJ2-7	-	TGCGCCAGCAGCTTGGCGTTGGGGGCGAAGTCGGGCTTTAGCTACGAGCAGTACTTC	CASSLALGAKSGFSYEQYF
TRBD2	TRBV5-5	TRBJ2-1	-	TGTGCCAGCAGCTTGGACCCTAGCGGCTCCTACAATGAGCAGTTCTTC	CASSLDPSGSYNEQFF
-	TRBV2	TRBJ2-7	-	TGTGCCAGCAGTTACAGCGGTGGGTCCGAGCAGTACTTC	CASSYSGGSEQYF
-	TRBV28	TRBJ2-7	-	TGTGCCAGCAGTTTAGAATCAGACTACGAGCAGTACTTC	CASSLESDYEQYF
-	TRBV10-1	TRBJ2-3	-	TGCGCCAGCAGAACGGGAAGAGATACGCAGTATTTT	CASRTGRDTQYF
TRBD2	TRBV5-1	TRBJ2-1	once	TGCGCCAGCAGCCAAAATCTAGCGGGTGGGAGCAATGAGCAGTTCTTC	CASSQNLAGGSNEQFF
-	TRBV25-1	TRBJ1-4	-	TGTGCCAGCAGCCGGGAGGACGGTAATGAAAAACTGTTTTTT	CASSREDGNEKLFF
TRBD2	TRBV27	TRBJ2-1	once	TGTGCCAGCACCGGGGGGAACCCCCCGTACAATGAGCAGTTCTTC	CASTGGNPPYNEQFF
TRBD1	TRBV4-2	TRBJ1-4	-	TGTGCCAGCAGCCAAGAGACAGGGAATAATGAAAAACTGTTTTTT	CASSQETGNNEKLFF
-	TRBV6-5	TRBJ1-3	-	TGTGCCAGCAGCCGCACAGGGTCGGCTGGAAACACCATATATTTT	CASSRTGSAGNTIYF
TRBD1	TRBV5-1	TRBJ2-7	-	TGCGCCAGCAGCTGGGGACAGGGTACCTACGAGCAGTACTTC	CASSWGQGTYEQYF
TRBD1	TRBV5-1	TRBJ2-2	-	TGCGCCAGCAGCTTTGGACAGGGGGGTATCACCGGGGAGCTGTTTTTT	CASSFGQGGITGELFF
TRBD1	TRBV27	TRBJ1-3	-	TGTGCCAGCAGTTTCGGGACAGATCGAAACACCATATATTTT	CASSFGTDRNTIYF
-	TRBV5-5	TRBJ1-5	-	TGTGCCAGCAGCTTGGGAACTAATCAGCCCCAGCATTTT	CASSLGTNQPQHF
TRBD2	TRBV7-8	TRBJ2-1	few	TGTGCCAGCAGCTTAGCGCGGGTTAGCGGGGGGCCCAGAGGCAATGAGCAGTTCTTC	CASSLARVSGGPRGNEQFF
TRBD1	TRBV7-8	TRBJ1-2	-	TGTGCCAGCAGCTCGGCAGGGGGCCAGTATGGCTACACCTTC	CASSSAGGQYGYTF
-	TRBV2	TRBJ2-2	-	TGTGCCAGCACGGCGGAAGGGGCTGGATGGAACACCGGGGAGCTGTTTTTT	CASTAEGAGWNTGELFF
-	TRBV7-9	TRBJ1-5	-	TGTGCCAGCAGCTTACAGGGTAATCAGCCCCAGCATTTT	CASSLQGNQPQHF